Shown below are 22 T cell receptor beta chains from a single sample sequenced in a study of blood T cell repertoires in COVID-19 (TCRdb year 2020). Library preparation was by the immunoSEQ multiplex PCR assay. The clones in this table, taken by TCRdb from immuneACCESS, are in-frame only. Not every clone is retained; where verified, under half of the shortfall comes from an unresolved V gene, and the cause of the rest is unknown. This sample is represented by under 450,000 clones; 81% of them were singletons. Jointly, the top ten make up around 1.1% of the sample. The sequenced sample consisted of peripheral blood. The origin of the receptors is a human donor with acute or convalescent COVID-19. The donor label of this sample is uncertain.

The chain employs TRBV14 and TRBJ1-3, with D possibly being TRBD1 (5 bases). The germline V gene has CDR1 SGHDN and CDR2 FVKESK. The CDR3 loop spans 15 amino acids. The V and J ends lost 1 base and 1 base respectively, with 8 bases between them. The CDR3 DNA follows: TGTGCCAGCAGCCAAGCGGGGGGTTCTGGAAACACCATATATTTT. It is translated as CASSQAGGSGNTIYF.

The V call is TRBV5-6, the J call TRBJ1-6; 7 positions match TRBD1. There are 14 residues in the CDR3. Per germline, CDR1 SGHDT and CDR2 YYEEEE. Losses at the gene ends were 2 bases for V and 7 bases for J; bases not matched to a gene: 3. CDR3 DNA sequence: TGTGCCAGCAGCTTCGACAGGGCCAATTCACCCCTCCACTTT. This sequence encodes CASSFDRANSPLHF.

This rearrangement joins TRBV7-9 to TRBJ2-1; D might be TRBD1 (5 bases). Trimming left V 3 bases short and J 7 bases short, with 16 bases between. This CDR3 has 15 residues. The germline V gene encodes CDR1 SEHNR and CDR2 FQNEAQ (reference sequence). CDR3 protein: CASSFRVSIGNEQFF. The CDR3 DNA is TGTGCCAGCAGCTTCAGGGTGTCCATCGGAAATGAGCAGTTCTTC.

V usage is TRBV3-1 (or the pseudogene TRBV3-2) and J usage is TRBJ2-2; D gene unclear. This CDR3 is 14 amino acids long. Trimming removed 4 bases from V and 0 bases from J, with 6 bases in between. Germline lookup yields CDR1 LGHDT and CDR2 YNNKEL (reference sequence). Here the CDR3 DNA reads TGTGCCAGCAGCCTTACTCCGAACACCGGGGAGCTGTTTTTT. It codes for CASSLTPNTGELFF.

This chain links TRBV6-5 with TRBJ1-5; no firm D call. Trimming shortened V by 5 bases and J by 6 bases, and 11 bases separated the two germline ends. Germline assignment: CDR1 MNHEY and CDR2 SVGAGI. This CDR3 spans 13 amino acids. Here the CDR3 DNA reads TGTGCCAGCAGTCCGCGCACGGGTCAGCCCCAGCATTTT. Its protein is CASSPRTGQPQHF.

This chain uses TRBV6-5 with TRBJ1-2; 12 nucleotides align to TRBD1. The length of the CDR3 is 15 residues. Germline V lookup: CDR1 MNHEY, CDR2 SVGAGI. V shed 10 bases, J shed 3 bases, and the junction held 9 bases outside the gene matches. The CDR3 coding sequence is TGTGCCACTTGGGACAGGGGGCGCCTTGACTATGGCTACACCTTC. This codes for CATWDRGRLDYGYTF.

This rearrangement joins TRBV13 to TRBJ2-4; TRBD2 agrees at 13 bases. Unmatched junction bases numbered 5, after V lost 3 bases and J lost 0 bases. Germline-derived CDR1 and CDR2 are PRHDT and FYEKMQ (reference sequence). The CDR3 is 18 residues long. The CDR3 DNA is TGTGCCAGCAGCTTTGGGACTAGCGGGGTTATAGCCAAAAACATTCAGTACTTC. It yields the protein CASSFGTSGVIAKNIQYF.

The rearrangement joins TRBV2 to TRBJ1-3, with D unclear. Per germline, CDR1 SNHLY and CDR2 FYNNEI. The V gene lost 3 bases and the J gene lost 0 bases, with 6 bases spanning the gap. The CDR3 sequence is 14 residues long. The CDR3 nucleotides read TGTGCCAGCAGTGAGCGGAACTCTGGAAACACCATATATTTT. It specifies CASSERNSGNTIYF.

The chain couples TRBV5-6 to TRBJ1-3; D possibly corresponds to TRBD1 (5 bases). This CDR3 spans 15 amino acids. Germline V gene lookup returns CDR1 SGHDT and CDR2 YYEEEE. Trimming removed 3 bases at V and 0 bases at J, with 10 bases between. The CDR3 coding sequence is TGTGCCAGCAGCTCCCCGACAGTCTCTGGAAACACCATATATTTT. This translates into CASSSPTVSGNTIYF.

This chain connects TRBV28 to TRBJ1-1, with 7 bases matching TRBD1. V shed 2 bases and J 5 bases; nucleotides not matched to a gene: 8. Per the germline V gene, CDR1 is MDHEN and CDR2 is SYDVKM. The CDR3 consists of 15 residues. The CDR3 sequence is CASSLTPTGRTEAFF. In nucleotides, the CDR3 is TGTGCCAGCAGTTTAACTCCGACAGGGAGAACTGAAGCTTTCTTT.

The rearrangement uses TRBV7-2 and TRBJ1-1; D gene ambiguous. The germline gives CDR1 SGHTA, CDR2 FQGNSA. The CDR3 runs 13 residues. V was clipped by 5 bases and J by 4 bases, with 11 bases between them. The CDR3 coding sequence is TGTGCCAGCAGCCCCCTGAGGTTCACTGAAGCTTTCTTT. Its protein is CASSPLRFTEAFF.

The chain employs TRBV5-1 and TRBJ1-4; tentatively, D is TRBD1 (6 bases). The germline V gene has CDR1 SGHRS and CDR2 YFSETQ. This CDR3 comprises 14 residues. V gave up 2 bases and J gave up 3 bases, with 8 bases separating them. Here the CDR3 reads CASSLGQPNEKLFF. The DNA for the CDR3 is TGCGCCAGCAGCTTAGGACAGCCTAATGAAAAACTGTTTTTT.

The CDR3 region is CASSEYTGTGFLAFF. CDR3 DNA sequence: TGTGCCAGCAGTGAATATACCGGGACAGGGTTTCTAGCTTTCTTT. This rearrangement joins TRBV6-1 to TRBJ1-1, with 9 positions matching TRBD1. Per the germline V gene, CDR1 is MNHNS and CDR2 is SASEGT. The J segment lost 10 bases and the V segment lost 2 bases, leaving 11 bases of the junction unmatched. This CDR3 region has 15 residues.

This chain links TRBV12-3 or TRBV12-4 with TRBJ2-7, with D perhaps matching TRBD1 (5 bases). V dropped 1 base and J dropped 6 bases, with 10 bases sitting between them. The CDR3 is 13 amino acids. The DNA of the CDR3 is TGTGCCAGCAGTTTAGGCGGCAGGGCCGAGCAGTACTTC. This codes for CASSLGGRAEQYF.

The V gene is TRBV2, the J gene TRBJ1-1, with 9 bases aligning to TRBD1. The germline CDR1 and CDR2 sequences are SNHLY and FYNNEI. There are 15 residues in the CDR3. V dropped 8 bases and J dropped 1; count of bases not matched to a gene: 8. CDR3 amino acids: CASCGTGLRNTEAFF. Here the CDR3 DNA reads TGTGCCAGCTGCGGGACAGGGCTACGGAACACTGAAGCTTTCTTT.

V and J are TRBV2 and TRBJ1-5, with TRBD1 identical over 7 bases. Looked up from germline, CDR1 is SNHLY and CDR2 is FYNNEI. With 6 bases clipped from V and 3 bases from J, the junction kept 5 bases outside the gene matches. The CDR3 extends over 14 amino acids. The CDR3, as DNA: TGTGCCAGCAGCCCGGACAGGATCAATCAGCCCCAGCATTTT. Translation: CASSPDRINQPQHF.

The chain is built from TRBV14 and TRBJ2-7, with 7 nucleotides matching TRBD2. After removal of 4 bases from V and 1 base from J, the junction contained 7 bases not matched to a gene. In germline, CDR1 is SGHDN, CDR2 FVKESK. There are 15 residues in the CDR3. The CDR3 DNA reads TGTGCCAGCAGCCTTGGAGCGGGACCTTCCTACGAGCAGTACTTC. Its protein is CASSLGAGPSYEQYF.

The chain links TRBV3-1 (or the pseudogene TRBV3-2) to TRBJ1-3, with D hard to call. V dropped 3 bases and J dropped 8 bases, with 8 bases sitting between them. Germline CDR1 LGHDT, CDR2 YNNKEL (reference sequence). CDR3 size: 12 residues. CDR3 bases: TGTGCCAGCAGCCACGGTTGGTACACCATATATTTT. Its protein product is CASSHGWYTIYF.

The CDR3 bases are TGTGCCTGGGCGGACAGGGCGGCTTCACCCCTCCACTTT. Translating it yields CAWADRAASPLHF. The J gene is TRBJ1-6, the V gene TRBV30; 8 positions match TRBD1. The CDR3 runs to 13 residues. Germline V lookup: CDR1 GTSNPN, CDR2 SVGIG (reference sequence). Losses at the gene ends were 5 bases for V and 9 bases for J; bases not matched to a gene: 6.

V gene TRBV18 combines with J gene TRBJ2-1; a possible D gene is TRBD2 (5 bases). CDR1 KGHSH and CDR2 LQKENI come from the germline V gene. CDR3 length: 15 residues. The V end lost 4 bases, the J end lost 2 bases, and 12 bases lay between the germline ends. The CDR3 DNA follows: TGTGCCAGCTCACGGCCCGGGGTCCCCTACAATGAGCAGTTCTTC. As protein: CASSRPGVPYNEQFF.

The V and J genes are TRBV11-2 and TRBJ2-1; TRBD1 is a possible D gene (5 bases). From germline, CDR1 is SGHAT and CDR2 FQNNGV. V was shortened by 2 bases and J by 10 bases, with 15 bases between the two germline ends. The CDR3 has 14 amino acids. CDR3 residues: CASSLSVPKGEQFF. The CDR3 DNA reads TGTGCCAGCAGCTTAAGCGTGCCTAAGGGGGAGCAGTTCTTC.

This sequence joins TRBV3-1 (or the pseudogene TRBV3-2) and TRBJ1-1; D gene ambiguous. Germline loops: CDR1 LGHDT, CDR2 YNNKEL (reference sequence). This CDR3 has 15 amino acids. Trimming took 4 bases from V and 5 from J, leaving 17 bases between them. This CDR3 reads CASSPYAGGGTEAFF. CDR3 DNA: TGTGCCAGCAGCCCGTACGCAGGAGGCGGAACTGAAGCTTTCTTT.